This T cell receptor beta chain was observed in a study of blood T cell repertoires in COVID-19. About the study: Researchers got acute and convalescent COVID-19 samples from the United States, Italy and Spain. In each case, the material was cDNA or gDNA derived from T cells, B-cell-depleted T cells, or PBMCs.

The CDR3 totals 16 residues. Germline V gene sequence: CDR1 SGHDN, CDR2 FVKESK. V dropped 2 bases and J dropped 8; count of bases not matched to a gene: 7. As originally analysed: Reference gene primer amplification in the assay estimated nucleated cell counts. Generated by immunoSEQ multiplex PCR, the TCRdb table keeps only in-frame clones and is missing some. The V and J calls and clone size were taken over from that table, and D and trimming were inferred from the DNA. The sample has more than 50,000 clones, about three quarters seen once. The sample was peripheral blood. V gene TRBV14 combines with J gene TRBJ2-1, with TRBD2 identical over 12 bases. The receptor was isolated from a woman older than 75 with acute or convalescent COVID-19. CDR3: CASSQLGLAGSHEQFF. As DNA, the CDR3 is TGTGCCAGCAGCCAATTGGGACTAGCGGGTTCTCATGAGCAGTTCTTC. Full variable domain (outside the CDR3, taken from reference TRBV14 and TRBJ2-1): EAGVTQFPSHSVIEKGQTVTLRCDPISGHDNLYWYRRVMGKEIKFLLHFVKESKQDESGMPNNRFLAERTGGTYSTLKVQPAELEDSGVYFCASSQLGLAGSHEQFFGPGTRLTVL.